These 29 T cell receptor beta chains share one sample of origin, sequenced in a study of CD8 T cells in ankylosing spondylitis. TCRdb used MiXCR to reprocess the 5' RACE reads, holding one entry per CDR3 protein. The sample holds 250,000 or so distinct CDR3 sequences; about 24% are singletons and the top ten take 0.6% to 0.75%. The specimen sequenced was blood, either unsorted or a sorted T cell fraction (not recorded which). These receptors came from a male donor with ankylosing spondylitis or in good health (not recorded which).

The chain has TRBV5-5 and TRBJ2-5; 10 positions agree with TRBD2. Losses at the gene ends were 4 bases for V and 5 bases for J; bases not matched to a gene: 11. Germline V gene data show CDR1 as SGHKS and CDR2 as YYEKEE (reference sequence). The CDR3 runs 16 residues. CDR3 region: CASSARSGGVSETQYF. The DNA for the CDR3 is TGTGCCAGCAGCGCCAGAAGCGGGGGGGTGTCGGAGACCCAGTACTTC.

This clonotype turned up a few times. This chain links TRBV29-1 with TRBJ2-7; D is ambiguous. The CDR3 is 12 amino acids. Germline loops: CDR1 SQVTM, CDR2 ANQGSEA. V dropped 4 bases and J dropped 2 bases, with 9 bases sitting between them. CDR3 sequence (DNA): TGCAGCGTTGTGACCGACCCCTACGAGCAGTACTTC. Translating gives CSVVTDPYEQYF.

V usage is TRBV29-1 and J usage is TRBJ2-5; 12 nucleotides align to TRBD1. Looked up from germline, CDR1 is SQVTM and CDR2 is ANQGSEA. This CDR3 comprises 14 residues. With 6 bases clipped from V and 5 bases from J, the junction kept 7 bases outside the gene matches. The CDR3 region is CSVSGTGGWETQYF. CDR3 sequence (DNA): TGCAGCGTCTCCGGGACAGGGGGCTGGGAGACCCAGTACTTC.

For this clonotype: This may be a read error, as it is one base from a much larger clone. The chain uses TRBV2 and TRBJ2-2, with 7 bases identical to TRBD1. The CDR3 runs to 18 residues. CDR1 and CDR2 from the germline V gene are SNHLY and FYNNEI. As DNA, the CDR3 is TGTGCCATCAGTTTGGCCCCCGGGGCAGGGGGAACCACCGGGGAGCTGTTTTTT. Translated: CAISLAPGAGGTTGELFF.

This CDR3 is CASLNRGLEETQYF. The CDR3 DNA follows: TGTGCCAGTCTTAACAGGGGGCTGGAGGAGACCCAGTACTTC. This sequence joins TRBV12-3 or TRBV12-4 and TRBJ2-5; 9 bases line up with TRBD1. The CDR3 loop spans 14 amino acids. V shed 9 bases, J shed 5 bases, and the junction held 10 bases outside the gene matches.

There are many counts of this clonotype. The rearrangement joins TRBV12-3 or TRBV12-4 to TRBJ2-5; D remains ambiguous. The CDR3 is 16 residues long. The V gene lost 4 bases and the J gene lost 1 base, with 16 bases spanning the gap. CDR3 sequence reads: CASSSYTGYSQETQYF. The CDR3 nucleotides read TGTGCCAGCAGTTCCTATACGGGTTACTCCCAAGAGACCCAGTACTTC.

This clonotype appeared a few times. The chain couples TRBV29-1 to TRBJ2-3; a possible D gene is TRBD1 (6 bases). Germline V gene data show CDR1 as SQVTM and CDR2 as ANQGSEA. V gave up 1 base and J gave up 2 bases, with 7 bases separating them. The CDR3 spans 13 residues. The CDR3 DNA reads TGCAGCGTTGAAGGGGACAACACAGATACGCAGTATTTT. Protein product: CSVEGDNTDTQYF.

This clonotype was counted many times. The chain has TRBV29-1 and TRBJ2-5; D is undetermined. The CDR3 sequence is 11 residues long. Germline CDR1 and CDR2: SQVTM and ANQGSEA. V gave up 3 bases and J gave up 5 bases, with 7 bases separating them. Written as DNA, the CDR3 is TGCAGCGTTGAGTTTGGGGAGACCCAGTACTTC. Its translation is CSVEFGETQYF.

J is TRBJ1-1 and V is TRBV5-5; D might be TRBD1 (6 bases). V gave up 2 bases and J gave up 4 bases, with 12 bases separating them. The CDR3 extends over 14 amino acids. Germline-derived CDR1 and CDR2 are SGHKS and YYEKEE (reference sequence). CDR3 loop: CASSFRGIATEAFF. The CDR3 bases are TGTGCCAGCAGCTTTAGGGGGATCGCCACTGAAGCTTTCTTT. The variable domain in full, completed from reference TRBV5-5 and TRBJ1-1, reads DAGVTQSPTHLIKTRGQQVTLRCSPISGHKSVSWYQQVLGQGPQFIFQYYEKEERGRGNFPDRFSARQFPNYSSELNVNALLLGDSALYLCASSFRGIATEAFFGQGTRLTVV.

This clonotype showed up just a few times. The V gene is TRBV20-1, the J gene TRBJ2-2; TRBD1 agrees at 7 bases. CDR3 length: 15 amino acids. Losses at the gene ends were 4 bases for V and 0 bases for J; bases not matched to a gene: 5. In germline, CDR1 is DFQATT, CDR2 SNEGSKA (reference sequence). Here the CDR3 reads CSAKDRVANTGELFF. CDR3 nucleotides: TGCAGTGCTAAAGACAGGGTGGCGAACACCGGGGAGCTGTTTTTT.

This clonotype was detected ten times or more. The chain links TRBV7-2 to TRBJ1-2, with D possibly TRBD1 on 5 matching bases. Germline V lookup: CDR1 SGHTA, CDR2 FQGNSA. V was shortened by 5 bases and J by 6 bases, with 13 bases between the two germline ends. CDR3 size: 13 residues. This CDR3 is CASSLSGPDGYTF. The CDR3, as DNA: TGTGCCAGCAGCCTCTCGGGACCGGATGGCTACACCTTC.

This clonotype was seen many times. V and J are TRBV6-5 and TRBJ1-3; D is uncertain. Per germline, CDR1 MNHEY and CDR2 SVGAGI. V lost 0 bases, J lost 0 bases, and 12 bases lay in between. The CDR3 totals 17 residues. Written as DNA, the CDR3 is TGTGCCAGCAGTTACTCGAGGGAAAGCCACTCTGGAAACACCATATATTTT. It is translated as CASSYSRESHSGNTIYF.

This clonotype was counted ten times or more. CDR3 region: CASSSQGGGDTQYF. CDR3 DNA sequence: TGCGCCAGCAGCTCACAGGGAGGGGGGGATACGCAGTATTTT. The chain employs TRBV5-1 and TRBJ2-3, with D tentatively TRBD2 (7 bases). CDR3 length: 14 residues. The germline V gene encodes CDR1 SGHRS and CDR2 YFSETQ. The ends were cut back, 3 bases at V and 6 bases at J, with 14 bases in the middle. The complete variable domain, with remaining parts taken from reference TRBV5-1 and TRBJ2-3, reads KAGVTQTPRYLIKTRGQQVTLSCSPISGHRSVSWYQQTPGQGLQFLFEYFSETQRNKGNFPGRFSGRQFSNSRSEMNVSTLELGDSALYLCASSSQGGGDTQYFGPGTRLTVL.

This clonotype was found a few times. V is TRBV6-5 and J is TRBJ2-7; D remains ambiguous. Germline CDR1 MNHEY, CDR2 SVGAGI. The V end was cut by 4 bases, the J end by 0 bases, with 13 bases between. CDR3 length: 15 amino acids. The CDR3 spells CASSSTPDGSYEQYF. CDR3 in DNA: TGTGCCAGCAGTTCTACCCCGGACGGCTCCTACGAGCAGTACTTC.

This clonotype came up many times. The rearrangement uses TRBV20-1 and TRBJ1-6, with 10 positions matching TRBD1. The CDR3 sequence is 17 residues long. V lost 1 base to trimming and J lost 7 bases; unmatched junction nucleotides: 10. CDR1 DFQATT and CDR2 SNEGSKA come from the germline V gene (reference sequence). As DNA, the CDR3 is TGCAGTGCTAGAGGTCTGCGGGACAGGGGATCAAATTCACCCCTCCACTTT. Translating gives CSARGLRDRGSNSPLHF.

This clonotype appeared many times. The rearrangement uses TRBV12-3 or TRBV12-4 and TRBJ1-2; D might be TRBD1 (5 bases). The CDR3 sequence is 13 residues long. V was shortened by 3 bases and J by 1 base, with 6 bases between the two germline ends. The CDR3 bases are TGTGCCAGCAGTTTGGGGGATAACTATGGCTACACCTTC. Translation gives CASSLGDNYGYTF.

The CDR3 loop is CASSLRTSGLYNEQFF. The CDR3 DNA reads as TGTGCCAGCAGTTTAAGGACTAGCGGACTTTACAATGAGCAGTTCTTC. The rearrangement uses TRBV6-5 and TRBJ2-1, with 10 positions matching TRBD2. V shed 4 bases, J shed 4 bases, and the junction held 7 bases outside the gene matches. CDR3 length: 16 amino acids. Germline CDR1 reads MNHEY; CDR2 reads SVGAGI.

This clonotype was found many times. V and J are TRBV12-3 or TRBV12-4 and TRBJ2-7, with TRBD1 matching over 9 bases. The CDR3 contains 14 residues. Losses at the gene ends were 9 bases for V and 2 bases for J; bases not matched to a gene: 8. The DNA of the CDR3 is TGTGCCAGTAGCCCTCGACAGGGGGCCTACGAGCAGTACTTC. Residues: CASSPRQGAYEQYF.

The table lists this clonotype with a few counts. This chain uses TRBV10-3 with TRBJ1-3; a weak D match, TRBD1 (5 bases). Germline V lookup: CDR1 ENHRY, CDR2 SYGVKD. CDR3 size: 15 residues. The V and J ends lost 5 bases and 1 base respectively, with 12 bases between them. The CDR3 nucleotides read TGTGCCATCAGTCGACAGACAATTTCTGGAAACACCATATATTTT. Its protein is CAISRQTISGNTIYF.

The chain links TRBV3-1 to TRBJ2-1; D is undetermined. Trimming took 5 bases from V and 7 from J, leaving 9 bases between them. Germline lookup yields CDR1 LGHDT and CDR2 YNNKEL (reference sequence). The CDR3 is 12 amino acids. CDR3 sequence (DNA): TGTGCCAGCAGCGATATGAAAAATGAGCAGTTCTTC. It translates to CASSDMKNEQFF.

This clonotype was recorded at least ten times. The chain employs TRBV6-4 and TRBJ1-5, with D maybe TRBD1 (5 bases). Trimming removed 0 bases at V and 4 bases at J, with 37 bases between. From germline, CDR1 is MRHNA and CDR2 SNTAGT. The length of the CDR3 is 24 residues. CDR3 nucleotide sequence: TGTGCCAGCAGTGACTCCTTTTTGTGTTGTCCGCCCAATACTGAAGGTGGGGGGAATCAGCCCCAGCATTTT. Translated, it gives CASSDSFLCCPPNTEGGGNQPQHF.

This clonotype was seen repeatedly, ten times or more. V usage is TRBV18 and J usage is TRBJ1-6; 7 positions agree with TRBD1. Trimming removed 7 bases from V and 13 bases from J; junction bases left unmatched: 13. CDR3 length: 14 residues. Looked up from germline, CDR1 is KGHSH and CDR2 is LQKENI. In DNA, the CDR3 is TGTGCCAGCTTAAGAGACAGGGACTGGATTCCCCTCCACTTT. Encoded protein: CASLRDRDWIPLHF.

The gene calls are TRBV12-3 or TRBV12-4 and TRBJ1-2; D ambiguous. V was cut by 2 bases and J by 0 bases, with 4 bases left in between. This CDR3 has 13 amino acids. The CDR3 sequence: CASSLTPNYGYTF. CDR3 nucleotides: TGTGCCAGCAGTTTAACCCCTAACTATGGCTACACCTTC.

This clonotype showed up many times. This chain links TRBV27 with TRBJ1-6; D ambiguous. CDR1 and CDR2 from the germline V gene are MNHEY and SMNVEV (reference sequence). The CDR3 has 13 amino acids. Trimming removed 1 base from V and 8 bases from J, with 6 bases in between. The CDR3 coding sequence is TGTGCCAGCAGTTTATGGACCGATTCACCCCTCCACTTT. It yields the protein CASSLWTDSPLHF.

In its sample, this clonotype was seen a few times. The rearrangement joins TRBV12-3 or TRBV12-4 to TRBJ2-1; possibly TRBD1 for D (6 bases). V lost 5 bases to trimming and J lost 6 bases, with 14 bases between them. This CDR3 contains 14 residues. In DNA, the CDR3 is TGTGCCAGCAGTGACCCCGGGACATCCAATGAGCAGTTCTTC. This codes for CASSDPGTSNEQFF.

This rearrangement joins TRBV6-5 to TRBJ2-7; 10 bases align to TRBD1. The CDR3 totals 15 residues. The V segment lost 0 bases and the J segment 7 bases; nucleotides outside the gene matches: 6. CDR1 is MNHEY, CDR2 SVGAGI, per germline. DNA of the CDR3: TGTGCCAGCAGTTACTCAGGGACAGGGGACACAGAGCAGTACTTC. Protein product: CASSYSGTGDTEQYF.

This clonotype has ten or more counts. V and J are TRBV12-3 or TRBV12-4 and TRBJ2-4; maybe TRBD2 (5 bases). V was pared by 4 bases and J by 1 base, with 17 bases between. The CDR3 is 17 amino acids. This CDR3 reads CASSSRGGLLAKNIQYF. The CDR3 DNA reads TGTGCCAGCAGTTCCCGCGGCGGGCTTCTGGCCAAAAACATTCAGTACTTC.

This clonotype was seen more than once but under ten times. CDR3 residues: CAISDLSGSGELFF. The CDR3 DNA sequence: TGTGCCATCAGTGACCTCTCGGGGTCCGGGGAGCTGTTTTTT. This chain joins TRBV10-3 and TRBJ2-2; D might be TRBD2 (5 bases). The CDR3 totals 14 residues. The ends were cut back, 3 bases at V and 6 bases at J, with 11 bases in the middle. Germline CDR1 reads ENHRY; CDR2 reads SYGVKD.

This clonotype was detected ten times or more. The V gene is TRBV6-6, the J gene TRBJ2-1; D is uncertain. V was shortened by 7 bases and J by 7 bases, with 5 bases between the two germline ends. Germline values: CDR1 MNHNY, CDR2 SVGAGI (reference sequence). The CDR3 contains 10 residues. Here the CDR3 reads CASMINEQFF. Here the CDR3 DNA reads TGTGCCAGCATGATTAATGAGCAGTTCTTC.